This is a list of T cell receptor beta chains from one sample in a study of CD8 T cells in Susac syndrome. TCRdb re-called the immunoSEQ multiplex PCR reads through MiXCR, storing one row per CDR3 protein. The table lists some 60,000 distinct CDR3 sequences, approximately 92% of them singletons. Specimen: CD8+ T cells from PBMCs. These receptors originate from a human donor in good health. CDR3s include the opening cysteine and the closing phenylalanine or tryptophan. The order of the fields is J gene, clone size, D gene, V gene, CDR3 DNA, CDR3 protein. The D gene is left open where the match is weak. Clone size is not always given. Where it is, it says once, few, many or a class for expanded clones.

TRBJ2-2 - - TRBV3-1 TGTGCCAGCAGCCCTTGGGGACAGAACACCGGGGAGCTGTTTTTT CASSPWGQNTGELFF
TRBJ1-1 - TRBD1 TRBV28 TGTGCCAGCAGTTCCCCCGGGACAGGGGGCAATTTCGCTGAAGCTTTCTTT CASSSPGTGGNFAEAFF
TRBJ1-2 once - TRBV6-2/TRBV6-3 TGTGCCAGCAGTTACTCGATGGGTGCGGTTCCGAGCTATGGCTACACCTTC CASSYSMGAVPSYGYTF
TRBJ2-7 - - TRBV29-1 TGCAGCGTTGAAGAGAGGTTCAGCGGTATCTCCTACGAGCAGTACTTC CSVEERFSGISYEQYF
TRBJ2-1 - TRBD2 TRBV15 TGTGCCACCAGCAGAGATGGGACTAGCGGGGGGGTAGGGAATGAGCAGTTCTTC CATSRDGTSGGVGNEQFF
TRBJ2-1 - - TRBV9 TGTGCCAGCAGCGTAAGCCCAACCAATGAGCAGTTCTTC CASSVSPTNEQFF
TRBJ2-5 once - TRBV29-1 TGCAGCGCCCCGGGGTTGGCCTCCGAGGGGTGGGAGACCCAGTACTTC CSAPGLASEGWETQYF
TRBJ2-2 - - TRBV19 TGTGCCAGTACCCTCACCGGGGAGCTGTTTTTT CASTLTGELFF
TRBJ1-1 - TRBD1 TRBV19 TGTGCCAGTAGTCCCGGGACAGGGGATTACTCTGAAGCTTTCTTT CASSPGTGDYSEAFF
TRBJ2-3 - - TRBV29-1 TGCAGCGTTGGAGCCACAGGGCTACCAGGGGGCACAGATACGCAGTATTTT CSVGATGLPGGTDTQYF
TRBJ1-6 - TRBD1 TRBV5-6 TGTGCCAGCAGCCGACGGGACAGCAATTCACCCCTCCACTTT CASSRRDSNSPLHF
TRBJ2-7 - - TRBV4-1 TGCGCCAGCAGCCAAGAATGGCCAGCCTTCTACGAGCAGTACTTC CASSQEWPAFYEQYF
TRBJ2-7 - TRBD2 TRBV4-3 TGCGCCAGCAGCCAAGATCGCAGCGGGGGCCTCGTGGAGCAGTACTTC CASSQDRSGGLVEQYF
TRBJ2-3 - TRBD2 TRBV4-1 TGCGCCAGCAGCCAAGTAAGGGCGGGGGGCGCTTCTGATACGCAGTATTTT CASSQVRAGGASDTQYF
TRBJ2-2 - - TRBV15 TGTGCCACCAGCAGAGATCAACGGGCCGGGGAGCTGTTTTTT CATSRDQRAGELFF
TRBJ1-5 - - TRBV3-1 TGTGCCAGCAGCCAAGGGGGCTACAGCAATCAGCCCCAGCATTTT CASSQGGYSNQPQHF
TRBJ2-1 - - TRBV5-6 TGTGCCAGCAGTCAGACCGCGGATGAGCAGTTCTTC CASSQTADEQFF
TRBJ1-4 - - TRBV11-2 TGTGCCAGCAGCTTAGCCGGGGGCTGGACTAATGAAAAACTGTTTTTT CASSLAGGWTNEKLFF
TRBJ2-3 - TRBD1 TRBV7-9 TGTGCCAGCAGCCATCCATTAAAAGAACAGGGGCCCACAGATACGCAGTATTTT CASSHPLKEQGPTDTQYF
TRBJ2-1 - - TRBV4-1 TGCGCCAGCAGCCAAGTACGGGGGTCCGAGGGAAATGAGCAGTTCTTC CASSQVRGSEGNEQFF
TRBJ2-2 - - TRBV5-6 TGTGCCAGCAGCTTGACAGGGAGAAACACCGGGGAGCTGTTTTTT CASSLTGRNTGELFF
TRBJ1-2 - - TRBV4-3 TGCGCCAGCAGCCAAGACCCAGAGGGAGACTATGGCTACACCTTC CASSQDPEGDYGYTF
TRBJ2-1 - - TRBV13 TGTGCCAGCAGCTCAGAATACAATGAGCAGTTCTTC CASSSEYNEQFF
TRBJ1-2 - - TRBV7-9 TGTGCCAGCAGCCCAGAGGACAGCTATCGGGGCTACACCTTC CASSPEDSYRGYTF
TRBJ2-4 once - TRBV4-1 TGCGCCAGCAGCGCCCGTTGGGGACCCAAAAACATTCAGTACTTC CASSARWGPKNIQYF
TRBJ1-1 - - TRBV2 TGTGCCAGCAGTACCTGGCAGGGATGGTACACTGAAGCTTTCTTT CASSTWQGWYTEAFF
TRBJ2-7 - TRBD2 TRBV19 TGTGCCAGTAGTCCTCTAGCGGGGGGGTACTACGAGCAGTACTTC CASSPLAGGYYEQYF
TRBJ2-7 - - TRBV4-3 TGCGCCAGCAGCCAAGAGGGCACACCCTACGAGCAGTACTTC CASSQEGTPYEQYF
TRBJ2-1 - - TRBV5-1 TGCGCCAGCAGCCCGGTGGTTGGGGGCCATACCCCCAATGAGCAGTTCTTC CASSPVVGGHTPNEQFF
TRBJ2-1 once TRBD2 TRBV15 TGTGCCACCTCCGACGTACGGAGCGGGGACAATGAGCAGTTCTTC CATSDVRSGDNEQFF
TRBJ1-1 - - TRBV6-6 TGTGCCAGCAGCCTAAGTGAGAGAATGAACACTGAAGCTTTCTTT CASSLSERMNTEAFF
TRBJ1-2 - - TRBV6-5 TGTGCCAGCAGTTACTCGTCAGGGAACTATGGCTACACCTTC CASSYSSGNYGYTF
TRBJ2-5 - - TRBV4-1 TGCGCCAGCAGCCAAGGGCTGAGGGAGACCCAGTACTTC CASSQGLRETQYF
TRBJ2-6 - TRBD2 TRBV13 TGTGCCAGCAGCTTATGGGGGGGAGATGGGGCCAACGTCCTGACTTTC CASSLWGGDGANVLTF
TRBJ2-7 - - TRBV10-3 TGTGCCATCAGTGAGGGGGCCTCGCCCTACGAGCAGTACTTC CAISEGASPYEQYF
TRBJ1-6 - - TRBV5-5 TGTGCCAGCAGCCTGGGTGACATGAATAAAATACAACCCCTCCACTTT CASSLGDMNKIQPLHF
TRBJ1-1 - - TRBV6-6 TGTGCCAGCAGTCGGGATTGGAGCACTGAAGCTTTCTTT CASSRDWSTEAFF
TRBJ2-1 - TRBD2 TRBV6-1 TGTGCCAGCAGACCTCTAACCAGCGGGGGGGCCGGCTACAATGAGCAGTTCTTC CASRPLTSGGAGYNEQFF
TRBJ1-5 - TRBD1 TRBV27 TGTGCCAGCAGTTGGTCAGGGGGACAGCCCCAGCATTTT CASSWSGGQPQHF
TRBJ2-1 once TRBD2 TRBV7-8 TGTGCCAGCAGCTTATCCCTCATAGGGGCCGGACTAGCGGGGGGCGGTGGGCAGTTCTTC CASSLSLIGAGLAGGGGQFF
TRBJ1-2 - - TRBV4-1 TGCGCCAGCAGCCCCCCTGGGGCGGGGGCGAGCGGCTACACCTTC CASSPPGAGASGYTF